Each of the 26 T cell receptor beta chains below was sequenced from the same sample in a study of T cell responses to AZD1222 COVID-19 vaccine. Measured with immunoSEQ multiplex PCR; TCRdb has only the in-frame clones, and not every one. The sample includes roughly 120,000 clones, more than 75% of them seen just once. Sample: peripheral blood, taken on day 0 of AZD1222 vaccination. The receptors here all came from an adult in good health.

The rearrangement uses TRBV28 and TRBJ2-3; the D gene is possibly TRBD1 (5 bases). From germline, CDR1 is MDHEN and CDR2 SYDVKM. This CDR3 contains 16 residues. Trimming stripped 5 bases from V and 3 bases from J, with 18 bases between. The chain's CDR3 is CASSRPETDLTDTQYF. Here the CDR3 DNA reads TGTGCCAGCAGTCGCCCGGAGACAGACCTTACAGATACGCAGTATTTT. The variable domain in full, with the rest retrieved from reference TRBV28 and TRBJ2-3, is DVKVTQSSRYLVKRTGEKVFLECVQDMDHENMFWYRQDPGLGLRLIYFSYDVKMKEKGDIPEGYSVSREKKERFSLILESASTNQTSMYLCASSRPETDLTDTQYFGPGTRLTVL.

V is TRBV5-1 and J is TRBJ1-1; 8 bases are shared with TRBD1. The CDR3 is 15 residues long. V shed 0 bases and J 1 base; nucleotides not matched to a gene: 2. Germline-derived CDR1 and CDR2 are SGHRS and YFSETQ. CDR3 sequence: CASSLVGTGNTEAFF. In nucleotides, the CDR3 is TGCGCCAGCAGCTTGGTGGGGACAGGGAACACTGAAGCTTTCTTT.

The CDR3 DNA reads TGCGCTTACGGAGGATTCGGCACTGAAGCTTTCTTT. Its protein product is CAYGGFGTEAFF. The chain is built from TRBV29-1 and TRBJ1-1, with no clear D. CDR3 length: 12 residues. Germline V gives CDR1 SQVTM, CDR2 ANQGSEA.

The V gene is TRBV10-3, the J gene TRBJ2-7; D perhaps matches TRBD2 (5 bases). CDR1 ENHRY and CDR2 SYGVKD come from the germline V gene. Trimming took off 4 bases at V and 4 bases at J, with 8 bases between the two ends. The CDR3 extends over 12 amino acids. The CDR3 region is CAISGRGYEQYF. In nucleotides, the CDR3 is TGTGCCATCAGTGGGCGAGGGTACGAGCAGTACTTC.

The chain joins TRBV5-4 to TRBJ1-2; 10 nucleotides line up with TRBD1. Germline V CDR1 and CDR2: SGHNT, YYREEE (reference sequence). CDR3 size: 14 residues. The trim removed 3 bases at V and 4 bases at J, leaving 3 bases unmatched. CDR3 nucleotide sequence: TGTGCCAGCAGCTCGGGACAGGGGAGCTATGGCTACACCTTC. This codes for CASSSGQGSYGYTF.

The V gene is TRBV7-9, the J gene TRBJ1-4, with 8 bases that match TRBD1. Germline V lookup: CDR1 SEHNR, CDR2 FQNEAQ (reference sequence). CDR3 length: 14 residues. V lost 5 bases and J lost 7; bases outside the gene matches: 6. The CDR3 nucleotides read TGTGCCAGCAGCCCGGGACAGGCCGTTGAAAAACTGTTTTTT. Translating gives CASSPGQAVEKLFF.

The CDR3 DNA is TGTGCCAGCAGTTTAGCGGCTTACAATGAGCAGTTCTTC. Protein: CASSLAAYNEQFF. The rearrangement joins TRBV12-3 or TRBV12-4 to TRBJ2-1; D unclear. The CDR3 extends over 13 amino acids. V was clipped by 0 bases and J by 4 bases, with 4 bases between them.

This rearrangement joins TRBV20-1 to TRBJ2-7; 7 bases agree with TRBD1. The CDR3 contains 13 residues. Losses at the gene ends were 4 bases for V and 5 bases for J; bases not matched to a gene: 8. Germline V gene lookup returns CDR1 DFQATT and CDR2 SNEGSKA (reference sequence). CDR3 sequence: CSATDRVLHEQYF. CDR3 in DNA: TGCAGTGCTACTGACAGGGTTTTGCACGAGCAGTACTTC.

V usage is TRBV7-8 and J usage is TRBJ2-3; TRBD2 agrees at 12 bases. The CDR3 is 16 residues long. Per germline, CDR1 SGHVS and CDR2 FQNEAQ. Germline trimming cut 5 bases from V and 6 bases from J; bases unmatched to any gene: 9. The CDR3 is CASSLILAGGLDTQYF. CDR3 bases: TGTGCCAGCAGCCTCATTCTAGCGGGGGGGCTGGATACGCAGTATTTT.

V usage is TRBV27 and J usage is TRBJ2-7; D perhaps matches TRBD1 (6 bases). The CDR3 is 15 residues long. V lost 4 bases, J lost 4 bases, and 17 bases lay in between. Germline CDR1 and CDR2: MNHEY and SMNVEV (reference sequence). This chain's CDR3 is CASSSRRGIGYEQYF. In DNA form, the CDR3 reads TGTGCCAGCAGTTCTAGAAGGGGGATAGGGTACGAGCAGTACTTC.

The chain joins TRBV3-1 (or the pseudogene TRBV3-2) to TRBJ1-3, with D possibly TRBD1 on 5 matching bases. Germline CDR1 is LGHDT and CDR2 is YNNKEL (reference sequence). Deletions cut 4 bases from V and 0 bases from J, with 16 bases between. This CDR3 region has 17 residues. The CDR3 loop is CASSRDRTGNSGNTIYF. Written as DNA, the CDR3 is TGTGCCAGCAGCCGGGACCGTACAGGAAACTCTGGAAACACCATATATTTT.

This chain connects TRBV9 to TRBJ1-4; 8 bases agree with TRBD1. V was pared by 0 bases and J by 4 bases, with 20 bases of the junction left unmatched. Germline loops: CDR1 SGDLS, CDR2 YYNGEE. This CDR3 contains 21 residues. CDR3: CASSVGVGTGRFVAINEKLFF. The CDR3 DNA follows: TGTGCCAGCAGCGTAGGGGTCGGGACAGGCCGTTTCGTCGCAATTAATGAAAAACTGTTTTTT.

The chain joins TRBV5-6 to TRBJ2-5; the D gene is possibly TRBD2 (5 bases). Germline CDR1 reads SGHDT; CDR2 reads YYEEEE. V lost 3 bases to trimming and J lost 5 bases, with 17 bases between them. This CDR3 is built from 15 residues. This chain's CDR3 is CASSSLGRRGETQYF. The CDR3 nucleotides are TGTGCCAGCAGCTCCCTAGGTCGGCGCGGGGAGACCCAGTACTTC.

There are a few counts of this clone. The chain recombines TRBV5-5 with TRBJ1-1; D perhaps matches TRBD1 (5 bases). V lost 7 bases and J lost 5, with 15 bases in between. Per germline, CDR1 SGHKS and CDR2 YYEKEE (reference sequence). The CDR3 runs 13 residues. CDR3 loop: CASSLGGGTEAFF. In DNA form, the CDR3 reads TGTGCCAGCTCCCTGGGGGGGGGAACTGAAGCTTTCTTT.

This chain uses TRBV27 with TRBJ2-2; 13 nucleotides align to TRBD2. Germline CDR1 is MNHEY and CDR2 is SMNVEV (reference sequence). CDR3 size: 14 residues. The ends lost 6 bases at V and 6 bases at J; junction bases unmatched: 1. CDR3 nucleotide sequence: TGTGCCAGCAGGACTAGCGGGAGGCCCGGGGAGCTGTTTTTT. Protein sequence: CASRTSGRPGELFF.

The chain carries TRBV3-1 (or the pseudogene TRBV3-2) and TRBJ1-2, with no clear D. The CDR3 runs to 14 residues. Germline V gene lookup returns CDR1 LGHDT and CDR2 YNNKEL (reference sequence). V dropped 5 bases and J dropped 2 bases, with 12 bases sitting between them. CDR3 sequence reads: CASSSRTGNYGYTF. The CDR3 DNA sequence: TGTGCCAGCAGCTCTAGGACGGGGAACTATGGCTACACCTTC.

This chain uses TRBV5-1 with TRBJ2-7; D perhaps matches TRBD2 (5 bases). There are 13 residues in the CDR3. Germline assignment: CDR1 SGHRS and CDR2 YFSETQ. Trimming cost V 5 bases and J 6 bases, with 15 bases left between them. The DNA of the CDR3 is TGCGCCAGCAGGAATCTCGGGGAGCGCGAGCAGTACTTC. Residues: CASRNLGEREQYF.

The chain has TRBV5-1 and TRBJ1-1; no definite D call. This CDR3 comprises 13 residues. Between the trimmed V and J ends, which lost 2 bases and 1 base, there was a span of 6 bases. Germline V CDR1 and CDR2: SGHRS, YFSETQ. The CDR3 sequence is CASSFEGNTEAFF. CDR3 DNA: TGCGCCAGCAGCTTCGAGGGGAACACTGAAGCTTTCTTT.

The gene calls are TRBV3-1 (or the pseudogene TRBV3-2) and TRBJ2-3; 11 nucleotides match TRBD2. The CDR3 extends over 17 amino acids. Per the germline V gene, CDR1 is LGHDT and CDR2 is YNNKEL (reference sequence). V lost 0 bases and J lost 7; bases outside the gene matches: 9. The CDR3 DNA reads TGTGCCAGCAGCCAAGAGTCAACTAGCGGGAGCCGAAATACGCAGTATTTT. Protein product: CASSQESTSGSRNTQYF.

The rearrangement links TRBV6-5 to TRBJ1-1, with TRBD1 matching 7 bases. This CDR3 has 13 amino acids. V shed 4 bases, J shed 7 bases, and the junction held 6 bases outside the gene matches. From germline, CDR1 is MNHEY and CDR2 SVGAGI. The CDR3 sequence: CASSLRQGLEAFF. CDR3 nucleotides: TGTGCCAGCAGTTTGAGACAGGGCCTTGAAGCTTTCTTT.

The chain has TRBV2 and TRBJ1-5, with 10 bases lining up with TRBD1. Trimming cost V 6 bases and J 7 bases; bases outside gene matches: 9. The V gene's germline CDR1 is SNHLY and CDR2 FYNNEI. This CDR3 region has 15 residues. CDR3 sequence (DNA): TGTGCCAGCAGCACCGGTAGGGACAGGGGCCAGCCCCAGCATTTT. Its translation: CASSTGRDRGQPQHF. Drawing the rest from reference TRBV2 and TRBJ1-5, the complete variable domain is EPEVTQTPSHQVTQMGQEVILRCVPISNHLYFYWYRQILGQKVEFLVSFYNNEISEKSEIFDDQFSVERPDGSNFTLKIRSTKLEDSAMYFCASSTGRDRGQPQHFGDGTRLSIL.

This clone has only one observation. V gene TRBV2 combines with J gene TRBJ1-5, with 7 bases aligning to TRBD1. The germline gives CDR1 SNHLY, CDR2 FYNNEI. V was pared by 7 bases and J by 3 bases, with 9 bases of the junction left unmatched. The CDR3 runs 15 residues. The CDR3 DNA reads as TGTGCCAGCATCCGTAACAGGGGATCCAATCAGCCCCAGCATTTT. Its translation: CASIRNRGSNQPQHF.

The chain is built from TRBV29-1 and TRBJ1-1; D is unclear. The CDR3 has 13 amino acids. Germline assignment: CDR1 SQVTM and CDR2 ANQGSEA. V was cut by 7 bases and J by 1 base, with 13 bases left in between. CDR3 DNA sequence: TGCAGCGCCCGTGGGGAAAGGAACACTGAAGCTTTCTTT. Amino acid sequence: CSARGERNTEAFF.

The chain links TRBV4-3 to TRBJ1-2; D perhaps matches TRBD1 (6 bases). Between the trimmed V and J ends, which lost 0 bases and 5 bases, there was a span of 19 bases. The CDR3 has 17 residues. The germline V gene encodes CDR1 LGHNA and CDR2 YSLEER. CDR3 amino acids: CASSQEGRGAELYGYTF. The CDR3, as DNA: TGCGCCAGCAGCCAAGAGGGGAGGGGGGCCGAACTTTATGGCTACACCTTC.

This clone was detected a few times. J is TRBJ2-1 and V is TRBV27; 7 bases are shared with TRBD2. V was pared by 5 bases and J by 6 bases, with 7 bases of the junction left unmatched. The CDR3 consists of 14 residues. Germline CDR1 reads MNHEY; CDR2 reads SMNVEV (reference sequence). CDR3 sequence (DNA): TGTGCCAGCAGTCCTCTGACTAGCAGCAATGAGCAGTTCTTC. The encoded protein is CASSPLTSSNEQFF.

This chain connects TRBV14 to TRBJ2-1; no clear D gene. Between the trimmed V and J ends, which lost 5 bases and 0 bases, there was a span of 8 bases. The CDR3 contains 14 residues. The germline CDR1 and CDR2 sequences are SGHDN and FVKESK. The chain's CDR3 is CASSFASSYNEQFF. CDR3 bases: TGTGCCAGCAGCTTCGCAAGCTCCTACAATGAGCAGTTCTTC.